This T cell receptor beta chain originates from a study of blood T cells in healthy people across ages. Turning to this clonotype: Its specificity is not known.

A second PCR of roughly 7 to 11 cycles used a sample-barcoded 5' primer and a J-beta primer mix. Researchers report that a template-switch adaptor with 12 random nucleotides tagged each cDNA molecule. Each CDR3 protein is one row after TCRdb ran MiXCR on the 5' RACE reads. The profile shows 600,000 to 900,000 distinct CDR3 sequences, roughly 24% of them singletons. Study observations and caveats: More naive CD4+ cells and higher diversity were found in long-lived than in aged donors.

The CDR3 spans 17 residues. J lost 0 bases, V lost 5 bases, and 10 bases had no gene match. In addition, the sample was reused for a study of T cells of mothers and their children. That report notes: Sample barcodes and 2-4 random nucleotides came from the second PCR's M1S primer. Thymic selection molds TCR recombination products alike in related and unrelated pairs.

The rearrangement uses TRBV12-3 or TRBV12-4 and TRBJ2-1, with 7 bases aligning to TRBD2. The TCR originated in a boy aged 5 to 17 in good health. The sample was blood. The CDR3 protein is CASSIPGLSSSYNEQFF. DNA for the CDR3: TGTGCCAGCAGTATACCGGGACTATCTAGCTCCTACAATGAGCAGTTCTTC.